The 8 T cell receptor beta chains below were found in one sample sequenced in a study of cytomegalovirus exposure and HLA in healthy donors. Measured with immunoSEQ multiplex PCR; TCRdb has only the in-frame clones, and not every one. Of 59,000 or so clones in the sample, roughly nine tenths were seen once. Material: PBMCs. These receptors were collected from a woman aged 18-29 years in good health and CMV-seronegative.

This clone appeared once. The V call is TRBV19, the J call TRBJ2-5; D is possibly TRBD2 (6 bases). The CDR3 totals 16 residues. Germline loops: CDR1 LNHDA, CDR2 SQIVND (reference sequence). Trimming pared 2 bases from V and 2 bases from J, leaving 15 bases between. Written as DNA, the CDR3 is TGTGCCAGTAGTATATCTTTGGGGGGTGTACAAGAGACCCAGTACTTC. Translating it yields CASSISLGGVQETQYF.

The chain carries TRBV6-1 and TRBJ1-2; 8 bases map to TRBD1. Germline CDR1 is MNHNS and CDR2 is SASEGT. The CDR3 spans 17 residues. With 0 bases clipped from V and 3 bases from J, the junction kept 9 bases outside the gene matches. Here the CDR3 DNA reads TGTGCCAGCAGTGAAGCCCCGGACAGGGAGTGGGACTATGGCTACACCTTC. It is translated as CASSEAPDREWDYGYTF.

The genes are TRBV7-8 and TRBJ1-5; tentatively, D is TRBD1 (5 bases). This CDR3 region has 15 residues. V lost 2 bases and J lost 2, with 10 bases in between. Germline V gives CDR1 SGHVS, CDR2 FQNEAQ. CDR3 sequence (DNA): TGTGCCAGCAGCTTATCCAGGGTCGGCAATCAGCCCCAGCATTTT. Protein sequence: CASSLSRVGNQPQHF.

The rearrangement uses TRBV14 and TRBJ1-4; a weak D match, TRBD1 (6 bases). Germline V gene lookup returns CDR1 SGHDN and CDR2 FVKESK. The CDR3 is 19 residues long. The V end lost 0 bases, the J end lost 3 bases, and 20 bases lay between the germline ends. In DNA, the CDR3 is TGTGCCAGCAGCCAAGATACTCGTTGGGGGCTTGCGGCTAATGAAAAACTGTTTTTT. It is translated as CASSQDTRWGLAANEKLFF. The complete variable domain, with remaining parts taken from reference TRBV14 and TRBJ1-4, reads EAGVTQFPSHSVIEKGQTVTLRCDPISGHDNLYWYRRVMGKEIKFLLHFVKESKQDESGMPNNRFLAERTGGTYSTLKVQPAELEDSGVYFCASSQDTRWGLAANEKLFFGSGTQLSVL.

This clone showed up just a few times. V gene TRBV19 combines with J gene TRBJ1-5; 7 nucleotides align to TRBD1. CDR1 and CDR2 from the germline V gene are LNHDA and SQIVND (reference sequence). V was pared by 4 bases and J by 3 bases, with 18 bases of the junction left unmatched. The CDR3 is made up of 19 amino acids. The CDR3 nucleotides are TGTGCCAGTAGTAACGGATGGGGGGTTGGCGGGACAGTCAATCAGCCCCAGCATTTT. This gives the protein CASSNGWGVGGTVNQPQHF.

For the CDR3, the DNA is TGTGCCAGCACGGACAGGGTAAACAATGAGCAGTTCTTC. Translating gives CASTDRVNNEQFF. The chain joins TRBV25-1 to TRBJ2-1, with 8 bases identical to TRBD1. CDR3 length: 13 residues. Unmatched junction bases numbered 4, after V lost 7 bases and J lost 5 bases. Germline V gives CDR1 MGHDK, CDR2 SYGVNS.

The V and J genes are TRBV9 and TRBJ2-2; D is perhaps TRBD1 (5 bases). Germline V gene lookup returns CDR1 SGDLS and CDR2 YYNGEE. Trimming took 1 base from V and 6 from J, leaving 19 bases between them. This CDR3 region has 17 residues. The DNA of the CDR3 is TGTGCCAGCAGCGTAAACACAGGCACCTTGATCGCCGGGGAGCTGTTTTTT. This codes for CASSVNTGTLIAGELFF.

CDR3: CASSFDRAISGNTIYF. As DNA, the CDR3 is TGCGCCAGCAGCTTCGACAGGGCCATCTCTGGAAACACCATATATTTT. The chain recombines TRBV5-1 with TRBJ1-3; 7 positions match TRBD1. The length of the CDR3 is 16 residues. The V gene end was trimmed by 2 bases and the J gene end by 0 bases; junction bases not matched to a gene: 5. Germline V CDR1 and CDR2: SGHRS, YFSETQ. The complete variable domain, with remaining parts taken from reference TRBV5-1 and TRBJ1-3, reads KAGVTQTPRYLIKTRGQQVTLSCSPISGHRSVSWYQQTPGQGLQFLFEYFSETQRNKGNFPGRFSGRQFSNSRSEMNVSTLELGDSALYLCASSFDRAISGNTIYFGEGSWLTVV.